This T cell receptor (beta chain) was captured by sequencing in a study of blood T cell repertoires in COVID-19. Study summary: From the United States, Italy and Spain came samples of acute and convalescent COVID-19. PBMCs, B-cell-depleted T cells, or T cells were the source of the cDNA or gDNA that made up the material.

Deletions cut 0 bases from V and 4 bases from J, with 12 bases between. Per germline, CDR1 KGHSH and CDR2 LQKENI. This CDR3 is 16 amino acids long. In the original workflow: How many nucleated cells were present was estimated from reference gene primer amplification. Repertoires were generated with immunoSEQ multiplex PCR, while TCRdb's copy carries only in-frame clones and drops some. V and J calls and clone size follow that table, whereas D and trimming were derived from the DNA. Of tens of thousands of clones in the sample, around 88% are singletons; the top ten hold about 4.5%. This sequence was found in a man aged 60 to 75 with acute or convalescent COVID-19. Sequenced sample: peripheral blood. This sequence joins TRBV18 and TRBJ2-2, with no clear D. The DNA of the CDR3 is TGTGCCAGCTCACCACCGGGCCCGGTCGCCACCGGGGAGCTGTTTTTT. It translates to CASSPPGPVATGELFF. The entire variable domain, with the rest obtained from reference TRBV18 and TRBJ2-2, is as follows: NAGVMQNPRHLVRRRGQEARLRCSPMKGHSHVYWYRQLPEEGLKFMVYLQKENIIDESGMPKERFSAEFPKEGPSILRIQQVVRGDSAAYFCASSPPGPVATGELFFGEGSRLTVL.